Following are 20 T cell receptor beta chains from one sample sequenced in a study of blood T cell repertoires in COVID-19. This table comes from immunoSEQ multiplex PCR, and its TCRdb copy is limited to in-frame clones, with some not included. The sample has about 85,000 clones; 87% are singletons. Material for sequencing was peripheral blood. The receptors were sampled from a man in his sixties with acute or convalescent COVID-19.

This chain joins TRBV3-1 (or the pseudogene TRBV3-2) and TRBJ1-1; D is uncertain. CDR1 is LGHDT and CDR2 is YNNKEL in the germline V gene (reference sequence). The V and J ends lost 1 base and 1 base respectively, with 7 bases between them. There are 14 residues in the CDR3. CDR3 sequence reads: CASSQVEGNTEAFF. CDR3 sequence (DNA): TGTGCCAGCAGCCAAGTTGAGGGGAACACTGAAGCTTTCTTT.

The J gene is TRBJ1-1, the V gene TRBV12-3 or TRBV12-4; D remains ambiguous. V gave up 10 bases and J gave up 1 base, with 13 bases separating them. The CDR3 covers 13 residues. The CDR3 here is CATQWGANTEAFF. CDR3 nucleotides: TGTGCCACCCAGTGGGGAGCGAACACTGAAGCTTTCTTT.

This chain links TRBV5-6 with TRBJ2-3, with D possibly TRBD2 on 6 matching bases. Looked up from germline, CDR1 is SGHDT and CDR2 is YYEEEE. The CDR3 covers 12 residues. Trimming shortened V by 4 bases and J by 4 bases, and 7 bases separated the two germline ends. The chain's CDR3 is CASSPSADTQYF. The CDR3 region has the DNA TGTGCCAGCAGCCCTAGCGCAGATACGCAGTATTTT.

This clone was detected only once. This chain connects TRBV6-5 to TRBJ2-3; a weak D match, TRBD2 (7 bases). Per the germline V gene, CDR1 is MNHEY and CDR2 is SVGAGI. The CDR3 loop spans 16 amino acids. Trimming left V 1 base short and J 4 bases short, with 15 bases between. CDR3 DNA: TGTGCCAGCAGTTACTTGGTGGGGGGGCCCTCAGATACGCAGTATTTT. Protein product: CASSYLVGGPSDTQYF.

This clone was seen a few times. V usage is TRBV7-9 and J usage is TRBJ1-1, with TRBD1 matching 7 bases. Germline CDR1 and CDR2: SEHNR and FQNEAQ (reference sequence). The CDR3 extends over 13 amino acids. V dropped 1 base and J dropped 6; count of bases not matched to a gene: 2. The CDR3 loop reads CASSLGQGSEAFF. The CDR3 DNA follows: TGTGCCAGCAGCTTAGGACAGGGCTCTGAAGCTTTCTTT.

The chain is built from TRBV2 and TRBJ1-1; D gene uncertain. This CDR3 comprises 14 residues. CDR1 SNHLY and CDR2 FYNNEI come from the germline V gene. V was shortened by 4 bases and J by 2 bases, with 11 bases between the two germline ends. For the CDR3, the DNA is TGTGCCAGCAGTGTGGTTCAGAAAAACACTGAAGCTTTCTTT. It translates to CASSVVQKNTEAFF.

This chain's CDR3 is CATQGRGPNQPQHF. CDR3 nucleotide sequence: TGTGCCACCCAAGGGAGAGGACCCAATCAGCCCCAGCATTTT. The chain links TRBV5-8 to TRBJ1-5; unclear D gene. Germline values: CDR1 SGHTS, CDR2 YDEGEE. The CDR3 covers 14 residues. Trimming shortened V by 9 bases and J by 3 bases, and 16 bases separated the two germline ends.

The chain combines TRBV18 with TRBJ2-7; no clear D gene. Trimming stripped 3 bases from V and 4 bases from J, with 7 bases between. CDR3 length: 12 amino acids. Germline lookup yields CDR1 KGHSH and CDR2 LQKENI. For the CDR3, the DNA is TGTGCCAGCTCACCGGTAGCTTACGAGCAGTACTTC. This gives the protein CASSPVAYEQYF.

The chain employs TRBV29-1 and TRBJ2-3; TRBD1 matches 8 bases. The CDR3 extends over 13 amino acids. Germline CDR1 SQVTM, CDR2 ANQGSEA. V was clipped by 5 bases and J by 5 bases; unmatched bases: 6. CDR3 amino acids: CSVKQGAKDTQYF. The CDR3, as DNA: TGCAGCGTTAAGCAGGGGGCCAAAGATACGCAGTATTTT.

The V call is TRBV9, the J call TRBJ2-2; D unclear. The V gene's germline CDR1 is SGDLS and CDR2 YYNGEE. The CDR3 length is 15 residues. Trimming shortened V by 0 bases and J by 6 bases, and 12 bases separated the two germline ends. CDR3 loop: CASSVGAQSPGELFF. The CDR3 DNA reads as TGTGCCAGCAGCGTAGGGGCCCAAAGTCCCGGGGAGCTGTTTTTT.

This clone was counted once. The CDR3 region has the DNA TGTGCCCGCCCCGGGCTCGGACTAGCGGGGGGTAGGCAGTACGTGGAGACCCAGTACTTC. Translated, it gives CARPGLGLAGGRQYVETQYF. The chain links TRBV19 to TRBJ2-5; 14 bases are a match to TRBD2. CDR3 size: 20 residues. Germline V gene lookup returns CDR1 LNHDA and CDR2 SQIVND (reference sequence). The V segment lost 11 bases and the J segment 5 bases; nucleotides outside the gene matches: 25. Full variable domain (remainder filled in from reference TRBV19 and TRBJ2-5): DGGITQSPKYLFRKEGQNVTLSCEQNLNHDAMYWYRQDPGQGLRLIYYSQIVNDFQKGDIAEGYSVSREKKESFPLTVTSAQKNPTAFYLCARPGLGLAGGRQYVETQYFGPGTRLLVL.

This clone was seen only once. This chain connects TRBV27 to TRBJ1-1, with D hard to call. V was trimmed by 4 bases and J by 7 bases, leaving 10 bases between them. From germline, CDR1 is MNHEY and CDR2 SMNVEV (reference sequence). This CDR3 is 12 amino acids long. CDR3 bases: TGTGCCAGCAGTTCGGTCGGGGTTGAAGCTTTCTTT. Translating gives CASSSVGVEAFF.

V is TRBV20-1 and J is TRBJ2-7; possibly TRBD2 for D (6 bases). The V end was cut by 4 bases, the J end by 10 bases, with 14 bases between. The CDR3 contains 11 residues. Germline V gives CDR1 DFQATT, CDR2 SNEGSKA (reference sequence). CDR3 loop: CSATPGVFQYF. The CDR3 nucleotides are TGCAGTGCTACTCCGGGGGTTTTTCAGTACTTC.

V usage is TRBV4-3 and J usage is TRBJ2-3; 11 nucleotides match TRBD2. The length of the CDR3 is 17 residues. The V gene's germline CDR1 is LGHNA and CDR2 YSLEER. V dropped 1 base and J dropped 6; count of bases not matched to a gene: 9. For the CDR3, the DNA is TGCGCCAGCAGCCAAGTGGCTAGCGGGGGGAAGGTGGATACGCAGTATTTT. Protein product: CASSQVASGGKVDTQYF.

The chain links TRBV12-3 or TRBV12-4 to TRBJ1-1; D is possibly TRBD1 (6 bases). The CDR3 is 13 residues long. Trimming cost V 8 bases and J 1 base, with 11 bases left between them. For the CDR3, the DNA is TGTGCCAGCCATCGGACAGAGAACACTGAAGCTTTCTTT. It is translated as CASHRTENTEAFF.

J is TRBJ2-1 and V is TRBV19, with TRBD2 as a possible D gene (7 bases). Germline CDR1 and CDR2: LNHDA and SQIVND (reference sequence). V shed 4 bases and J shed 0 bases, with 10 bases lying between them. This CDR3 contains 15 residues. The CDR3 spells CASSTGGSSYNEQFF. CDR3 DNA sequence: TGTGCCAGTAGTACGGGGGGCAGCTCCTACAATGAGCAGTTCTTC.

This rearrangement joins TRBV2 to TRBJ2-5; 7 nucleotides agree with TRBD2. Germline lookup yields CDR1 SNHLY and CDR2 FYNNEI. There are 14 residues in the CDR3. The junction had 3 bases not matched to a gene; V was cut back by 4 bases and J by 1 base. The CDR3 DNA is TGTGCCAGCAGTGCGGGACTACCCCAAGAGACCCAGTACTTC. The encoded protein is CASSAGLPQETQYF.

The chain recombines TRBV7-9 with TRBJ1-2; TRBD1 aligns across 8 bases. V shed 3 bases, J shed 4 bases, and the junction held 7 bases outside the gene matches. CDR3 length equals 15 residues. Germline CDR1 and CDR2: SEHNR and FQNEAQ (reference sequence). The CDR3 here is CASSFATDRGYGYTF. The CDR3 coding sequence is TGTGCCAGCAGCTTCGCAACCGACAGGGGCTATGGCTACACCTTC.

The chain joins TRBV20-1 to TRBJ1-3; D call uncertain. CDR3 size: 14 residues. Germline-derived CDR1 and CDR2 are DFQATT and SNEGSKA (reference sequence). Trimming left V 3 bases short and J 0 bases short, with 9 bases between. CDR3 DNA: TGCAGTGCTAGTACCCGGAGCTCTGGAAACACCATATATTTT. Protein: CSASTRSSGNTIYF.

The CDR3 coding sequence is TGTGCCAGTAAGGGACAGGCTAATTCACCCCTCCACTTT. This translates into CASKGQANSPLHF. The rearrangement uses TRBV19 and TRBJ1-6, with TRBD1 matching over 8 bases. The germline V gene has CDR1 LNHDA and CDR2 SQIVND (reference sequence). The CDR3 loop spans 13 amino acids. V gave up 7 bases and J gave up 6 bases; unmatched junction bases: 2.